This T cell receptor (beta chain) was observed in a study of T cells in Graves' hyperthyroidism and ophthalmopathy. Overall study results and limits: The model's output predicted ophthalmopathy at a median of about 6.5 months prior to onset.

Concerning this clonotype itself: Its antigen is not known.

Germline CDR1 SGHRS, CDR2 YFSETQ. Trimming cost V 6 bases and J 3 bases, with 13 bases left between them. CDR3 length: 13 residues. The study defined stable Graves' hyperthyroidism as no ophthalmopathy progression within 18 months. Disease duration under 2 months; hyperthyroidism patients were aged 18 to 65. Amplified TCR beta CDR3 regions derived from RNA transcripts. The HTBI primer set served for first-round RT-PCR of the TCR CDR3. TCRdb itself ran the multiplex PCR reads through MiXCR, one entry per CDR3 protein. In the table there are fewer than 600,000 distinct CDR3 sequences, approximately 15% of which are singletons.

The receptor was derived from a woman aged 18-35 years with Graves' hyperthyroidism. The V and J genes are TRBV5-1 and TRBJ2-7; D remains ambiguous. Input material: blood. CDR3 region: CASTLDTDYEQYF. The CDR3 coding sequence is TGCGCCAGCACCCTCGACACGGACTACGAGCAGTACTTC.